The T cell receptor (beta chain) described here comes from a study of control samples from healthy donors and cancer patients. Here immunoSEQ multiplex PCR was the method, and the copy in TCRdb shows in-frame clones only, minus some. The sample includes about 150,000 clones, 85% to 95% seen only once; the top ten take about 5.2%. The length of the CDR3 is 15 residues. Germline V gene sequence: CDR1 MNHEY, CDR2 SVGAGI. V was pared by 2 bases and J by 0 bases, with 1 base of the junction left unmatched. The gene calls are TRBV6-5 and TRBJ1-2; 9 nucleotides agree with TRBD1. This clonotype was sampled from a man aged 35 to 55 in good health. The sequencing sample was made of blood. The CDR3 DNA is TGTGCCAGCAGTTACGGGACAGGGTCTAACTATGGCTACACCTTC. Its protein product is CASSYGTGSNYGYTF.